This T cell receptor (beta chain) was profiled in a study of T cells in localized non-small cell lung cancer. The CDR3 sequence is 15 residues long. The ends were cut back, 0 bases at V and 2 bases at J, with 11 bases in the middle. Looked up from germline, CDR1 is SGHRS and CDR2 is YFSETQ. The assay was immunoSEQ multiplex PCR, and TCRdb's table has in-frame clones only and misses some. The top ten hold 7.9% of the sample, which has 30,000 to 35,000 clones, 90% to 95% seen once. This TCR came from a female donor older than 55 with stage I lung adenocarcinoma. Sequenced here: peripheral blood, sampled before any cancer treatment. The chain has TRBV5-1 and TRBJ1-1; D is perhaps TRBD1 (6 bases). DNA of the CDR3: TGCGCCAGCAGCTTGGTCAGGACAGCCAACACTGAAGCTTTCTTT. Encoded protein: CASSLVRTANTEAFF.